This T cell receptor (beta chain) was retrieved from a study of blood T cells in healthy people across ages. Combining a sample-barcoded 5' primer with a J-beta primer mix, a second PCR ran for roughly 7 to 12 cycles. One entry per CDR3 protein results from TCRdb running MiXCR on the 5' RACE reads. In the table there are around 800,000 distinct CDR3 sequences, 20% to 30% of which are singletons. This clonotype was seen only a few times. V was clipped by 2 bases and J by 4 bases; unmatched bases: 4. The CDR3 is made up of 14 amino acids. Germline V gene lookup returns CDR1 SGHRS and CDR2 YFSETQ. This same sample was also part of a study on T cells of mothers and their children.

This chain links TRBV5-1 with TRBJ1-1, with TRBD1 identical over 8 bases. The sequenced sample consisted of blood. This TCR was sampled from a boy younger than 18 in good health. The CDR3 sequence is CASSFRGQGTEAFF. The CDR3 DNA is TGCGCCAGCAGCTTCAGGGGGCAGGGCACTGAAGCTTTCTTT.